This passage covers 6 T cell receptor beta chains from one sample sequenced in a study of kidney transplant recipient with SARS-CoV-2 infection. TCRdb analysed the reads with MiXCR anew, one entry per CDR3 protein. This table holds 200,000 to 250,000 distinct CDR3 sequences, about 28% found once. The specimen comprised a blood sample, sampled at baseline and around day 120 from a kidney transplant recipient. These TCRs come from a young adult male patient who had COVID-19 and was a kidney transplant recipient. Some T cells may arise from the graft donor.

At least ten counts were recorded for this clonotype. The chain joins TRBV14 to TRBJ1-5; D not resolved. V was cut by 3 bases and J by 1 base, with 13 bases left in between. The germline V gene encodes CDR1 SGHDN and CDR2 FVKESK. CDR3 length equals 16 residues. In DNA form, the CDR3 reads TGTGCCAGCAGCCAGGTGAGGGTTCACAGCAATCAGCCCCAGCATTTT. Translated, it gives CASSQVRVHSNQPQHF.

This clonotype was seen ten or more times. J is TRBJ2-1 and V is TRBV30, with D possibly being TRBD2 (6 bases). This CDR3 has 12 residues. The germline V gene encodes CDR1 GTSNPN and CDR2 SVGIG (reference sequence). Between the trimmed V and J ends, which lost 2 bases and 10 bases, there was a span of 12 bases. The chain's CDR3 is CAWSLEGREQFF. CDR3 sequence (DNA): TGTGCCTGGAGTTTGGAGGGAAGGGAGCAGTTCTTC. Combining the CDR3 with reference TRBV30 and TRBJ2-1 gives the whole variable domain SQTIHQWPATLVQPVGSPLSLECTVEGTSNPNLYWYRQAAGRGLQLLFYSVGIGQISSEVPQNLSASRPQDRQFILSSKKLLLSDSGFYLCAWSLEGREQFFGPGTRLTVL.

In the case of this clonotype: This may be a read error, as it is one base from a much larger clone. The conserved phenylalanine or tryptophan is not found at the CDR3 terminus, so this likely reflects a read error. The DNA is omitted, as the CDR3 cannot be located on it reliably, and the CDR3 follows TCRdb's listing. CDR3 protein: CASSQVLTGELFY. V gene TRBV3-2 combines with J gene TRBJ2-2. TRBV3-2 is an annotated pseudogene. The CDR3 adds up to 13 amino acids, both ends counted.

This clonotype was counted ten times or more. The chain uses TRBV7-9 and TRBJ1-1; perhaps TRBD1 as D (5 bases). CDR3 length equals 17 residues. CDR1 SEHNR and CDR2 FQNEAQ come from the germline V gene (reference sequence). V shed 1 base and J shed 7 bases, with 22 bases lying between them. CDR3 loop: CASSLERGRDGQGEAFF. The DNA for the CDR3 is TGTGCCAGCAGCTTAGAAAGGGGCAGGGACGGTCAGGGTGAAGCTTTCTTT.

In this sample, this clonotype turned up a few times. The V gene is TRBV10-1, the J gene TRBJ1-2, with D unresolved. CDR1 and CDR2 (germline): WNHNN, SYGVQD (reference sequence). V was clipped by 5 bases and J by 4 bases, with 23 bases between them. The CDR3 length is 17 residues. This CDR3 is CASSSFLRSRKTYGYTF. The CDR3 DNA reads TGCGCCAGCAGTTCTTTCTTAAGATCGCGAAAGACCTATGGCTACACCTTC.

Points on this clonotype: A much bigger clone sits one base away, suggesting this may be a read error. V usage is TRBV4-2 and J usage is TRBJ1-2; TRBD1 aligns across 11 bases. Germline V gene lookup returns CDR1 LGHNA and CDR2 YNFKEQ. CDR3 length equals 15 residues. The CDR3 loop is CASNQGSGTGGGYTF. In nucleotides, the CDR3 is TGTGCCAGCAACCAAGGGTCCGGGACAGGGGGTGGCTACACCTTC.